These 30 T cell receptor beta chains were sequenced from one sample in a study of shared clonotypes between healthy human individuals. Libraries were prepared by immunoSEQ multiplex PCR; TCRdb keeps only in-frame clonotypes and omits some of them. The data hold 1,400,000 or so clones, with roughly 98.5% observed a single time. Sequencing was performed on naive CD4+ T cells sorted from blood. Subset here: CD45RA+ positively selected. The receptors derive from a man aged 25-40 years in good health.

As to this clone: The sample has other DNA sequences that encode this CDR3 too. The genes are TRBV9 and TRBJ2-7; a weak D match, TRBD1 (6 bases). CDR3 length: 14 residues. CDR1 is SGDLS, CDR2 YYNGEE, per germline. V was trimmed by 3 bases and J by 5 bases, leaving 15 bases between them. Here the CDR3 DNA reads TGTGCCAGCAGCGCTCGAACTGGGGGCCACGAGCAGTACTTC. Translating it yields CASSARTGGHEQYF.

This chain uses TRBV19 with TRBJ2-3, with 13 bases lining up with TRBD2. There are 16 residues in the CDR3. Losses at the gene ends were 6 bases for V and 7 bases for J; bases not matched to a gene: 10. Germline CDR1 LNHDA, CDR2 SQIVND (reference sequence). DNA for the CDR3: TGTGCCAGTAGCGCGACTAGCGGGAGGTCCGTATATACGCAGTATTTT. This codes for CASSATSGRSVYTQYF.

This clone was counted once. V usage is TRBV27 and J usage is TRBJ1-2, with D perhaps TRBD1 (5 bases). There are 14 residues in the CDR3. Germline-derived CDR1 and CDR2 are MNHEY and SMNVEV (reference sequence). The germline V and J ends were trimmed by 4 bases and 4 bases, with 13 bases remaining between them. The CDR3 nucleotides read TGTGCCAGCAGTTCTCGCGGGGGAACCTATGGCTACACCTTC. Translating gives CASSSRGGTYGYTF.

The chain combines TRBV6-1 with TRBJ2-5, with a possible D match to TRBD1 (5 bases). V was trimmed by 3 bases and J by 4 bases, leaving 9 bases between them. The germline gives CDR1 MNHNS, CDR2 SASEGT. CDR3 size: 13 residues. CDR3 sequence (DNA): TGTGCCAGCAGTGAGGGCAGGGTAGAGACCCAGTACTTC. Amino acids: CASSEGRVETQYF.

The chain combines TRBV10-3 with TRBJ2-1, with unresolved D. This CDR3 is 15 amino acids long. Between the trimmed V and J ends, which lost 2 bases and 2 bases, there was a span of 10 bases. Germline V gives CDR1 ENHRY, CDR2 SYGVKD. The CDR3 sequence is CAISERSAAYNEQFF. The DNA of the CDR3 is TGTGCCATCAGTGAGAGGTCCGCTGCCTACAATGAGCAGTTCTTC.

The J gene is TRBJ2-3, the V gene TRBV7-2; tentative D call: TRBD2 (5 bases). V dropped 3 bases and J dropped 14 bases, with 18 bases sitting between them. The length of the CDR3 is 13 residues. Per the germline V gene, CDR1 is SGHTA and CDR2 is FQGNSA. The CDR3 is CASSFRRSAFRYF. As DNA, the CDR3 is TGTGCCAGCAGCTTTCGGAGGAGTGCATTTCGGTATTTT.

The table lists this clone with a count of one. V usage is TRBV7-3 and J usage is TRBJ2-1; 9 bases map to TRBD2. V gave up 8 bases and J gave up 9 bases; unmatched junction bases: 5. The germline V gene encodes CDR1 SGHTA and CDR2 FQGTGA. This CDR3 spans 12 amino acids. CDR3 region: CASGTSRAEQFF. The CDR3 nucleotides are TGTGCCAGCGGGACTAGCAGGGCTGAGCAGTTCTTC.

The rearrangement links TRBV6-5 to TRBJ1-2; 10 bases align to TRBD1. J was trimmed by 2 bases and V by 2 bases; bases with no gene match: 2. CDR3 length: 15 residues. Germline loops: CDR1 MNHEY, CDR2 SVGAGI. CDR3 sequence reads: CASSYVGQGNYGYTF. CDR3 DNA: TGTGCCAGCAGTTACGTGGGACAGGGGAACTATGGCTACACCTTC.

The gene calls are TRBV6-5 and TRBJ1-4; D not resolved. V shed 5 bases and J shed 8 bases, with 15 bases lying between them. This CDR3 region has 14 residues. Germline values: CDR1 MNHEY, CDR2 SVGAGI. In DNA form, the CDR3 reads TGTGCCAGCAGTATAAAAGGGTGGGGAGAAAAACTGTTTTTT. Translated, it gives CASSIKGWGEKLFF.

The chain has TRBV28 and TRBJ2-1; a weak D match, TRBD1 (6 bases). Trimming removed 5 bases at V and 8 bases at J, with 19 bases between. Germline lookup yields CDR1 MDHEN and CDR2 SYDVKM. This CDR3 has 15 residues. DNA of the CDR3: TGTGCCAGCAGTCCGACAGGTTTCATTACCGATGAGCAGTTCTTC. Protein product: CASSPTGFITDEQFF.

Only one count was recorded for this clone. This chain uses TRBV5-1 with TRBJ2-7; tentative D call: TRBD2 (7 bases). The CDR3 is made up of 15 amino acids. V shed 4 bases and J shed 6 bases, with 20 bases lying between them. From germline, CDR1 is SGHRS and CDR2 YFSETQ. The CDR3 reads CASSLVGGPLREQYF. The CDR3 bases are TGCGCCAGCAGCCTGGTGGGGGGGCCTCTACGCGAGCAGTACTTC. Full variable domain (remainder filled in from reference TRBV5-1 and TRBJ2-7): KAGVTQTPRYLIKTRGQQVTLSCSPISGHRSVSWYQQTPGQGLQFLFEYFSETQRNKGNFPGRFSGRQFSNSRSEMNVSTLELGDSALYLCASSLVGGPLREQYFGPGTRLTVT.

Only one count was recorded for this clone. CDR3 nucleotide sequence: TGCGCCAGCAGCTTACAAGGCAGGGATAACTATGGCTACACCTTC. Translating gives CASSLQGRDNYGYTF. The chain employs TRBV5-1 and TRBJ1-2, with D possibly being TRBD1 (5 bases). CDR1 and CDR2 (germline): SGHRS, YFSETQ. The V end was cut by 2 bases, the J end by 1 base, with 12 bases between. The CDR3 covers 15 residues.

Of note for this clone: Other DNA variants within this sample encode the same CDR3. This chain connects TRBV11-3 to TRBJ2-7; TRBD2 is a possible D gene (6 bases). The germline V gene encodes CDR1 SGHNT and CDR2 YENEEA. V was trimmed by 5 bases and J by 2 bases, leaving 13 bases between them. CDR3 size: 14 residues. The CDR3 nucleotides read TGTGCCAGCAGCCCTGGGACGGGGGCCTACGAGCAGTACTTC. As protein: CASSPGTGAYEQYF. The full variable domain, its missing parts supplied by reference TRBV11-3 and TRBJ2-7, is EAGVVQSPRYKIIEKKQPVAFWCNPISGHNTLYWYLQNLGQGPELLIRYENEEAVDDSQLPKDRFSAERLKGVDSTLKIQPAELGDSAVYLCASSPGTGAYEQYFGPGTRLTVT.

V usage is TRBV7-9 and J usage is TRBJ2-1; D unresolved. CDR1 and CDR2 (germline): SEHNR, FQNEAQ (reference sequence). The ends were cut back, 4 bases at V and 4 bases at J, with 23 bases in the middle. CDR3 length: 18 amino acids. CDR3 sequence: CASSSPLDPSRLYNEQFF. The CDR3 nucleotides read TGTGCCAGCAGCTCGCCTCTAGATCCGAGCCGATTATACAATGAGCAGTTCTTC. Full variable domain (remainder filled in from reference TRBV7-9 and TRBJ2-1): DTGVSQNPRHKITKRGQNVTFRCDPISEHNRLYWYRQTLGQGPEFLTYFQNEAQLEKSRLLSDRFSAERPKGSFSTLEIQRTEQGDSAMYLCASSSPLDPSRLYNEQFFGPGTRLTVL.

V usage is TRBV7-2 and J usage is TRBJ2-7, with D maybe TRBD1 (6 bases). V was shortened by 6 bases and J by 4 bases, with 13 bases between the two germline ends. Germline CDR1 is SGHTA and CDR2 is FQGNSA. The CDR3 is made up of 13 amino acids. DNA for the CDR3: TGTGCCAGCAGTTCTTCTACAGGGTACGAGCAGTACTTC. Its translation is CASSSSTGYEQYF.

The rearrangement links TRBV11-2 to TRBJ1-2; the match to TRBD1 covers 11 bases. Trimming removed 5 bases from V and 4 bases from J; junction bases left unmatched: 6. CDR3 length: 15 amino acids. In germline, CDR1 is SGHAT, CDR2 FQNNGV. The DNA for the CDR3 is TGTGCCAGCAGCCCAAGGACAGGGGGCATCTATGGCTACACCTTC. This translates into CASSPRTGGIYGYTF.

The chain is built from TRBV15 and TRBJ2-2; tentatively, D is TRBD1 (7 bases). The CDR3 runs to 16 residues. Trimming shortened V by 0 bases and J by 5 bases, and 13 bases separated the two germline ends. CDR1 is LNHNV and CDR2 is YYDKDF in the germline V gene (reference sequence). For the CDR3, the DNA is TGTGCCACCAGCAGAGATTTACAGGGGAGGACCGGGGAGCTGTTTTTT. Translating it yields CATSRDLQGRTGELFF.

This clone was seen a single time. The chain carries TRBV5-1 and TRBJ2-7; 9 bases fit TRBD2. Germline assignment: CDR1 SGHRS and CDR2 YFSETQ. V lost 3 bases and J lost 5; bases outside the gene matches: 12. The CDR3 is 16 amino acids. This CDR3 reads CASSSSPASGNDEQYF. The CDR3 DNA reads TGCGCCAGCAGCTCCTCGCCGGCTAGCGGGAATGACGAGCAGTACTTC.

The chain joins TRBV28 to TRBJ2-7; 10 positions match TRBD2. Germline CDR1 is MDHEN and CDR2 is SYDVKM. The CDR3 spans 17 residues. J gave up 9 bases and V 5 bases, and 19 bases lay outside the gene matches. The CDR3 coding sequence is TGTGCCAGCAGTCCCCCCCGGCTAGCGGGAGACCAGATGGTGCAGTACTTC. This gives the protein CASSPPRLAGDQMVQYF.

The chain links TRBV28 to TRBJ1-1; D not resolved. The CDR3 length is 11 residues. Germline CDR1 reads MDHEN; CDR2 reads SYDVKM. V was cut by 7 bases and J by 10 bases, with 13 bases left in between. The CDR3 is CASMTGKRAFF. The CDR3 DNA sequence: TGTGCCAGCATGACGGGGAAAAGAGCTTTCTTT.

V gene TRBV5-1 combines with J gene TRBJ2-3; 10 bases align to TRBD1. Germline-derived CDR1 and CDR2 are SGHRS and YFSETQ. V gave up 5 bases and J gave up 3 bases; unmatched junction bases: 9. The CDR3 has 16 residues. In DNA form, the CDR3 reads TGCGCCAGCAGGCCGACTCCGGGACAGGGGACAGATACGCAGTATTTT. Protein sequence: CASRPTPGQGTDTQYF.

This clone was found once. The chain couples TRBV27 to TRBJ1-2; no clear D gene. Germline loops: CDR1 MNHEY, CDR2 SMNVEV (reference sequence). CDR3 length equals 12 residues. V was clipped by 2 bases and J by 5 bases, with 6 bases between them. The CDR3 loop reads CASSLKGYGYTF. In DNA, the CDR3 is TGTGCCAGCAGTTTAAAGGGTTATGGCTACACCTTC.

This clone has only one observation. The genes are TRBV11-2 and TRBJ1-4, with 7 bases identical to TRBD1. Germline trimming cut 5 bases from V and 5 bases from J; bases unmatched to any gene: 5. The CDR3 totals 14 residues. The germline V gene has CDR1 SGHAT and CDR2 FQNNGV. The DNA of the CDR3 is TGTGCCAGCAGCCTGGGACAGCTAAATGAAAAACTGTTTTTT. This sequence encodes CASSLGQLNEKLFF.

The V gene is TRBV18, the J gene TRBJ2-2; 7 bases fit TRBD1. V lost 1 base to trimming and J lost 7 bases; unmatched junction nucleotides: 9. CDR1 and CDR2 from the germline V gene are KGHSH and LQKENI. The CDR3 is 16 residues long. The CDR3 reads CASSPQPGQRRGELFF. CDR3 nucleotides: TGTGCCAGCTCACCACAACCGGGACAGCGACGCGGGGAGCTGTTTTTT.

The J gene is TRBJ2-6, the V gene TRBV5-1; D remains ambiguous. V dropped 1 base and J dropped 1 base, with 24 bases sitting between them. There are 21 residues in the CDR3. CDR1 is SGHRS, CDR2 YFSETQ, per germline. The chain's CDR3 is CASSLWSAVGPGQSGANVLTF. The DNA of the CDR3 is TGCGCCAGCAGCTTGTGGTCCGCCGTTGGACCAGGCCAATCTGGGGCCAACGTCCTGACTTTC.

The V and J genes are TRBV25-1 and TRBJ2-3, with 12 bases lining up with TRBD2. Germline V gene lookup returns CDR1 MGHDK and CDR2 SYGVNS. The trim removed 3 bases at V and 5 bases at J, leaving 9 bases unmatched. The CDR3 length is 17 residues. CDR3 in amino acids: CASSDSGLAGWGDTQYF. DNA for the CDR3: TGTGCCAGCAGTGATTCCGGACTAGCGGGATGGGGAGATACGCAGTATTTT.

The chain has TRBV27 and TRBJ2-7; D is ambiguous. The germline gives CDR1 MNHEY, CDR2 SMNVEV (reference sequence). The CDR3 is 17 residues long. V was pared by 9 bases and J by 2 bases, with 26 bases between. The CDR3 nucleotides read TGTGCCAGGTTAATTACCCCCCGGCTCCTATCACCCTACGAGCAGTACTTC. This encodes CARLITPRLLSPYEQYF.

This chain uses TRBV7-6 with TRBJ2-1; TRBD2 matches at 7 bases. Germline trimming cut 5 bases from V and 4 bases from J; bases unmatched to any gene: 11. This CDR3 has 16 residues. The germline V gene encodes CDR1 SGHVS and CDR2 FNYEAQ. CDR3 in DNA: TGTGCCAGCAGCCTATACGAAGCGGGAATATACAATGAGCAGTTCTTC. This sequence encodes CASSLYEAGIYNEQFF. The entire variable domain, with the rest obtained from reference TRBV7-6 and TRBJ2-1, is as follows: GAGVSQSPRYKVTKRGQDVALRCDPISGHVSLYWYRQALGQGPEFLTYFNYEAQQDKSGLPNDRFSAERPEGSISTLTIQRTEQRDSAMYRCASSLYEAGIYNEQFFGPGTRLTVL.

This sequence joins TRBV7-9 and TRBJ2-7, with D tentatively TRBD2 (5 bases). Trimming pared 0 bases from V and 2 bases from J, leaving 17 bases between. The CDR3 is 17 amino acids. Per the germline V gene, CDR1 is SEHNR and CDR2 is FQNEAQ (reference sequence). CDR3 nucleotide sequence: TGTGCCAGCAGCTTAGCCCCCTTCTCGGGAATTCCCTACGAGCAGTACTTC. Amino acid sequence: CASSLAPFSGIPYEQYF. Filled out from reference TRBV7-9 and TRBJ2-7, the complete variable domain reads DTGVSQNPRHKITKRGQNVTFRCDPISEHNRLYWYRQTLGQGPEFLTYFQNEAQLEKSRLLSDRFSAERPKGSFSTLEIQRTEQGDSAMYLCASSLAPFSGIPYEQYFGPGTRLTVT.

This rearrangement joins TRBV6-5 to TRBJ2-5; 12 bases agree with TRBD2. Per the germline V gene, CDR1 is MNHEY and CDR2 is SVGAGI. After removal of 4 bases from V and 6 bases from J, the junction contained 6 bases not matched to a gene. The CDR3 extends over 15 amino acids. CDR3 protein: CASSFQTSGSKTQYF. CDR3 bases: TGTGCCAGCAGTTTTCAGACTAGCGGGAGCAAGACCCAGTACTTC.